Shown below are 6 T cell receptor beta chains from a single sample sequenced in a study of cytomegalovirus exposure and HLA in healthy donors. The study ran its PCR with 60 Vbeta and 13 Jbeta primers. Generated by immunoSEQ multiplex PCR, the TCRdb table keeps only in-frame clones and is missing some. Found here are about 87,000 clones, 75% to 80% of them singletons; the top ten hold approximately 3.8%. The sequencing input was PBMCs. The receptors come from a woman aged 40-49 years in good health and CMV-seronegative.

In its sample, this clone was seen a few times. The chain employs TRBV2 and TRBJ2-7; perhaps TRBD1 as D (5 bases). The V end lost 6 bases, the J end lost 9 bases, and 15 bases lay between the germline ends. The CDR3 spans 12 residues. Germline V lookup: CDR1 SNHLY, CDR2 FYNNEI. DNA of the CDR3: TGTGCCAGCAGGGCAGGGTTCGTGGGGCAGTACTTC. Translation gives CASRAGFVGQYF.

DNA of the CDR3: TGTGCCAGCAGTCCCCGGGGACTAGCGGTATACGAGCAGTACTTC. Residues: CASSPRGLAVYEQYF. V and J are TRBV2 and TRBJ2-7; 11 nucleotides line up with TRBD2. This CDR3 has 15 amino acids. V lost 5 bases, J lost 4 bases, and 7 bases stayed unmatched. Looked up from germline, CDR1 is SNHLY and CDR2 is FYNNEI.

The V gene is TRBV7-9, the J gene TRBJ2-3; perhaps TRBD1 as D (5 bases). Trimming removed 1 base at V and 0 bases at J, with 8 bases between. The CDR3 loop spans 15 amino acids. Per germline, CDR1 SEHNR and CDR2 FQNEAQ (reference sequence). CDR3 residues: CASSLGQSSTDTQYF. CDR3 nucleotide sequence: TGTGCCAGCAGCTTAGGACAGTCTAGCACAGATACGCAGTATTTT.

V usage is TRBV7-3 and J usage is TRBJ2-2; 7 bases fit TRBD1. The CDR3 totals 15 residues. Germline-derived CDR1 and CDR2 are SGHTA and FQGTGA. V trimming: 1 base; J trimming: 6 bases; junction bases outside the gene matches: 5. The chain's CDR3 is CASSLKGGVSGELFF. The CDR3 DNA is TGTGCCAGCAGCTTAAAAGGGGGCGTTTCCGGGGAGCTGTTTTTT.

The chain combines TRBV5-1 with TRBJ2-1, with 11 bases lining up with TRBD2. The CDR3 loop spans 16 amino acids. CDR1 and CDR2 (germline): SGHRS, YFSETQ. V gave up 5 bases and J gave up 0 bases; unmatched junction bases: 4. CDR3 region: CASSKTSGASYNEQFF. The CDR3 nucleotides are TGCGCCAGCAGTAAGACTAGCGGGGCCTCCTACAATGAGCAGTTCTTC.

The CDR3 bases are TGTGCCAGCAGTTCCTGGACAGGGGGCGGCAATCAGCCCCAGCATTTT. This encodes CASSSWTGGGNQPQHF. The J gene is TRBJ1-5, the V gene TRBV27, with 11 bases matching TRBD1. This CDR3 is 16 amino acids long. In germline, CDR1 is MNHEY, CDR2 SMNVEV (reference sequence). Unmatched junction bases numbered 4, after V lost 4 bases and J lost 2 bases.